The text below deals with one T cell receptor (beta chain). What it binds is unknown. The data originate from a study of T cell repertoires in cytomegalovirus infection. Study-wide background: Use of recently identified HLA-C-restricted and well-studied HLA-B-restricted CMV epitopes was part of the study.

The CDR3 spans 15 residues. J was trimmed by 4 bases and V by 4 bases; bases with no gene match: 6. CDR1 is SGHDT, CDR2 YYEEEE, per germline. MiXCR was run by TCRdb on the reads, yielding one entry per CDR3 protein. This sample has 69,000 or so distinct CDR3 sequences, with about 26% found just once. Findings and caveats of the study: Summed frequency of shared TCR beta families picked out CMV carriers who also had the relevant HLA. Ex vivo, HLA-C-restricted CMV-specific TCR beta clonotypes prevailed over the rest of the response.

The genes are TRBV5-6 and TRBJ2-2, with TRBD2 identical over 8 bases. This sequence was found in a human donor in good health (CMV status not recorded). Some clones in this sample may be carry-over from other donors' samples. The input for sequencing was CD8+ T cells from cultured PBMCs, taken from culture after CMV antigen stimulation. This CDR3 is CASSQPGGPTGELFF. The CDR3 nucleotides read TGTGCCAGCAGCCAGCCGGGGGGGCCCACCGGGGAGCTGTTTTTT.